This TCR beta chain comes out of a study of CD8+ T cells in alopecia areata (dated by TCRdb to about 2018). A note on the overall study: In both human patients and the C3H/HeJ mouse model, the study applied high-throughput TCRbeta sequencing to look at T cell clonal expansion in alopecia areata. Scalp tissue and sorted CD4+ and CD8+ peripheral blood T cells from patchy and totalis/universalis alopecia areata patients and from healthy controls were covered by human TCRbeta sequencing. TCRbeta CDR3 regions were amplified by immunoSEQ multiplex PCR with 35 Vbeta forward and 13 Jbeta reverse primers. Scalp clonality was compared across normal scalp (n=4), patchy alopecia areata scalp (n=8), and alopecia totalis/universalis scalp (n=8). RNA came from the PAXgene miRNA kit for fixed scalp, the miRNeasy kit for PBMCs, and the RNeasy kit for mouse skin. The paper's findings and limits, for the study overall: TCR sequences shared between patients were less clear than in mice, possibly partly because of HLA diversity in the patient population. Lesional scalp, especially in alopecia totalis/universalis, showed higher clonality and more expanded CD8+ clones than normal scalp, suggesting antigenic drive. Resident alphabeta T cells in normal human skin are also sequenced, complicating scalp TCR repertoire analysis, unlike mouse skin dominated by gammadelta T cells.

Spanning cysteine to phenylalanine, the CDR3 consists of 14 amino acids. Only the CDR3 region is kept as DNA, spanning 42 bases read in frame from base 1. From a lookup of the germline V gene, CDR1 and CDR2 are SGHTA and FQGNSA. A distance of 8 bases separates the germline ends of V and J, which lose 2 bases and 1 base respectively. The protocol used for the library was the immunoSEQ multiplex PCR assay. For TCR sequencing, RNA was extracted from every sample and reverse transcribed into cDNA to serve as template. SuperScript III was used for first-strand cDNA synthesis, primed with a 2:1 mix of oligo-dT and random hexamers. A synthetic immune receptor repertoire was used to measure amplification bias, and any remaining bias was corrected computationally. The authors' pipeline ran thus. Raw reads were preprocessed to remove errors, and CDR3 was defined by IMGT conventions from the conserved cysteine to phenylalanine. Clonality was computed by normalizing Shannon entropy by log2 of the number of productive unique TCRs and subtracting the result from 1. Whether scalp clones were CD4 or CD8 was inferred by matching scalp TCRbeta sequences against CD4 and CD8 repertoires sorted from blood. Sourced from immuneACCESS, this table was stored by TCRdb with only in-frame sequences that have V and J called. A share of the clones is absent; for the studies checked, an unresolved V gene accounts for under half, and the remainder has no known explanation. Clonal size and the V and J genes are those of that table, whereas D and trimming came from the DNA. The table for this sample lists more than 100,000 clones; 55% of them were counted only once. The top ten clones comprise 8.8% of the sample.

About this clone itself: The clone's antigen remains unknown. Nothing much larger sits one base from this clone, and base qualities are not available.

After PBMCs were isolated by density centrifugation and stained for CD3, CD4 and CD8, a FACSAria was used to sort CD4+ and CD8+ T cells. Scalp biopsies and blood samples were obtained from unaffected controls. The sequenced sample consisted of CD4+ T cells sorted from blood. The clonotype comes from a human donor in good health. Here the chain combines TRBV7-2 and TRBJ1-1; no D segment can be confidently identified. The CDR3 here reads CASSLHRGNTEAFF. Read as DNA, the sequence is TGTGCCAGCAGCTTACATAGAGGGAACACTGAAGCTTTCTTT.